These T cell receptor beta chains were read from a single sample in a study of early T cells in non-severe SARS-CoV-2 infection. TCRdb processed the 5' RACE reads anew with MiXCR; each CDR3 protein has one entry. The sample lists tens of thousands of distinct CDR3 sequences, about 4.9% seen once, with 5.5% to 6% in the top ten. Sequenced here: whole blood, sampled at baseline. Every receptor here comes from an adult who was a healthcare worker with PCR-confirmed SARS-CoV-2 infection or an uninfected control (not recorded which). CDR3s include the opening cysteine and the closing phenylalanine or tryptophan. Only some rows state a clone size, as once, few, many or a class for expanded clones.

J: TRBJ2-5
length: 13
size: medium-sized
V: TRBV4-2
CDR3: CASSQDRVRTQYF

J: TRBJ2-3
length: 12
size: few
V: TRBV12-3/TRBV12-4
CDR3: CASSPLRKGQYF

J: TRBJ2-3
length: 15
size: many
V: TRBV7-8
CDR3: CASSLEGRRTDTQYF

J: TRBJ2-3
length: 13
size: many
V: TRBV29-1
CDR3: CSVTTSGVPMMYF

J: TRBJ2-1
length: 15
size: many
V: TRBV5-1
CDR3: CASSSGTSSYNEQFF

J: TRBJ2-7
length: 15
size: many
V: TRBV7-6
CDR3: CASSLAGLAAYEQYF

J: TRBJ2-1
length: 18
size: many
V: TRBV24-1
CDR3: CATSDNLGGQGANNEQFF

J: TRBJ2-3
length: 16
size: -
V: TRBV9
CDR3: CASSVGMGGATDTQYF

J: TRBJ1-2
length: 12
size: many
V: TRBV19
CDR3: CASSVGRYGYTF

J: TRBJ2-1
length: 17
size: many
V: TRBV11-2
CDR3: CASSHHHSGRSYNEQFF

J: TRBJ2-1
length: 12
size: few
V: TRBV12-3/TRBV12-4
CDR3: CASSFGVNEQFF

J: TRBJ1-1
length: 15
size: many
V: TRBV6-2/TRBV6-3
CDR3: CASSYSPGRGTEAFF

J: TRBJ2-7
length: 18
size: many
V: TRBV21-1
CDR3: CASSKPPQERPFTYEQYF

J: TRBJ2-7
length: 15
size: many
V: TRBV5-1
CDR3: CASCLRDLHSYEQYF

J: TRBJ2-7
length: 16
size: many
V: TRBV18
CDR3: CASSRQTSGGTYEQYF

J: TRBJ2-3
length: 16
size: many
V: TRBV6-5
CDR3: CASSYLIGQGTDTQYF

J: TRBJ2-7
length: 15
size: few
V: TRBV5-1
CDR3: CASSSGRARLDEQYF

J: TRBJ2-5
length: 18
size: many
V: TRBV5-1
CDR3: CASSLRDRGQYYQETQYF

J: TRBJ1-1
length: 15
size: many
V: TRBV6-5
CDR3: CASSYSGLANTEAFF

J: TRBJ2-1
length: 16
size: many
V: TRBV5-5
CDR3: CASSWDPPEFGSEQFF

J: TRBJ1-6
length: 12
size: many
V: TRBV27
CDR3: CASGIDMGTLHF

J: TRBJ2-7
length: 13
size: many
V: TRBV7-8
CDR3: CASSLEITYEQYF

J: TRBJ2-1
length: 17
size: many
V: TRBV7-9
CDR3: CASSLDEEGVFHNEQFF

J: TRBJ2-5
length: 13
size: -
V: TRBV4-1
CDR3: CASSPSGIETQYF

J: TRBJ1-4
length: 13
size: many
V: TRBV24-1
CDR3: CASGTAGDEKLFF

J: TRBJ2-7
length: 15
size: many
V: TRBV4-3
CDR3: CASSHTTDGSYEQYF

J: TRBJ2-1
length: 15
size: medium-sized
V: TRBV11-3
CDR3: CASSLGGSTYNEQFF

J: TRBJ2-3
length: 13
size: many
V: TRBV12-3/TRBV12-4
CDR3: CASSPSFTDTQYF

J: TRBJ2-3
length: 16
size: many
V: TRBV7-2
CDR3: CASSLVRRRSTDTQYF

J: TRBJ2-1
length: 13
size: many
V: TRBV7-2
CDR3: CASSPYGGNEQFF

J: TRBJ1-5
length: 13
size: many
V: TRBV6-6
CDR3: CASKADSNQPQHF

J: TRBJ2-7
length: 14
size: many
V: TRBV20-1
CDR3: CSTKTGGFSYEQYF

J: TRBJ2-7
length: 16
size: many
V: TRBV5-4
CDR3: CASSLDSGGATYEQYF

J: TRBJ2-4
length: 12
size: few
V: TRBV6-6
CDR3: CASSYAENIQYF

J: TRBJ2-3
length: 13
size: once
V: TRBV20-1
CDR3: CSASSETLDTQYF

J: TRBJ2-7
length: 15
size: many
V: TRBV7-2
CDR3: CASSQGQGGSYEQYF

J: TRBJ1-3
length: 14
size: -
V: TRBV25-1
CDR3: CASSPPYSGNTIYF

J: TRBJ2-1
length: 14
size: -
V: TRBV29-1
CDR3: CSVAHRGPYNEQFF

J: TRBJ1-5
length: 14
size: many
V: TRBV19
CDR3: CASTVNRGRQPQHF

J: TRBJ1-5
length: 13
size: many
V: TRBV5-1
CDR3: CASSLDSNQPQHF

J: TRBJ2-5
length: 15
size: -
V: TRBV4-2
CDR3: CASSQDQTVQETQYF

J: TRBJ2-5
length: 14
size: few
V: TRBV12-3/TRBV12-4
CDR3: CASSLAGTEETQYF

J: TRBJ1-5
length: 13
size: many
V: TRBV6-4
CDR3: CASSPESNQPQHF

J: TRBJ1-4
length: 14
size: many
V: TRBV7-9
CDR3: CASSSGQGAEKLFF

J: TRBJ2-1
length: 20
size: many
V: TRBV12-3/TRBV12-4
CDR3: CASSPQGLAGDPSSYNEQFF

J: TRBJ2-3
length: 11
size: many
V: TRBV4-1
CDR3: CASSNTDTQYF

J: TRBJ2-5
length: 11
size: many
V: TRBV7-2
CDR3: CASTGGETQYF

J: TRBJ2-7
length: 15
size: large
V: TRBV10-3
CDR3: CAIGLLQNPIYEQYF

J: TRBJ1-5
length: 19
size: many
V: TRBV12-2
CDR3: CASRPRPGQHPKNGQPQHF

J: TRBJ2-3
length: 14
size: many
V: TRBV10-3
CDR3: CAISEPGGPDTQYF

J: TRBJ2-1
length: 14
size: many
V: TRBV12-5
CDR3: CASGLGGGYNEQFF

J: TRBJ2-2
length: 13
size: many
V: TRBV29-1
CDR3: CSVAGLAAGELFF

J: TRBJ2-7
length: 14
size: few
V: TRBV6-1
CDR3: CASSETSGSHEQYF

J: TRBJ1-2
length: 13
size: many
V: TRBV7-2
CDR3: CASSNRANYGYTF

J: TRBJ1-4
length: 15
size: many
V: TRBV18
CDR3: CASSPRTGSNEKLFF

J: TRBJ1-1
length: 14
size: many
V: TRBV28
CDR3: CASSDWTADTEAFF

J: TRBJ1-1
length: 15
size: many
V: TRBV7-2
CDR3: CASSLWTGGATEAFF